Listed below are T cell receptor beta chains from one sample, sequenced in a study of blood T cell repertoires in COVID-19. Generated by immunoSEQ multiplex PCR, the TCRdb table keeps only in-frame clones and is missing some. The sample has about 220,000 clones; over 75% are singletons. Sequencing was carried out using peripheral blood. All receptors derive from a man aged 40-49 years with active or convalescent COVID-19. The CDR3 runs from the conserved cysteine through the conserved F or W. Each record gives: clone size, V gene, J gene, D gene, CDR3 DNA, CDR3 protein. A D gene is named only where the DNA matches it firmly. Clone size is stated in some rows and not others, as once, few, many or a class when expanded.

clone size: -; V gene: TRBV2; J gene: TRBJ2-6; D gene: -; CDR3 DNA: TGTGCCAGCAGGAAACAGGGTCCTGGGGCCAACGTCCTGACTTTC; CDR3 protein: CASRKQGPGANVLTF
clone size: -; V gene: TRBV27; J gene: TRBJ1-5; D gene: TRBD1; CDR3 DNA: TGTGCCAGCAGGACGGGACAGATTGATAGCAATCAGCCCCAGCATTTT; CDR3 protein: CASRTGQIDSNQPQHF
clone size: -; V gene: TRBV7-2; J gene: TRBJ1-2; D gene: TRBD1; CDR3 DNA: TGTGCCAGCAGCCTCAAAGGAGGACAGGCTTCTAACTATGGCTACACCTTC; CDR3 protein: CASSLKGGQASNYGYTF
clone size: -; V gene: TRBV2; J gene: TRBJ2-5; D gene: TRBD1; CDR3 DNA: TGTGCCAGCAGTCGGACAGGGGAGGAGACCCAGTACTTC; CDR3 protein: CASSRTGEETQYF
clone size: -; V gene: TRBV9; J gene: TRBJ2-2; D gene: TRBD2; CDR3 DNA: TGTGCCACCAACCGGGGGGGCCACACCGGGGAGCTGTTTTTT; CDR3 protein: CATNRGGHTGELFF
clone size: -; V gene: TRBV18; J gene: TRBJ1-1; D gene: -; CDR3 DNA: TGTGCCAGCTCACCCCAATCGGAAGGAGATGAAGCTTTCTTT; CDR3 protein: CASSPQSEGDEAFF
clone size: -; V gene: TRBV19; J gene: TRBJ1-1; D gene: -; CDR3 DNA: TGTGCCAGTCAGCGAGGGTCGTTGAACACTGAAGCTTTCTTT; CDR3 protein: CASQRGSLNTEAFF
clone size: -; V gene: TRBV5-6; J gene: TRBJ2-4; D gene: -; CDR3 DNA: TGTGCCAGCAGCTTGGCAGGCACGGCTCAGTACTTC; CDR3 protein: CASSLAGTAQYF
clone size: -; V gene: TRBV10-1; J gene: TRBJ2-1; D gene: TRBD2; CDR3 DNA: TGCGCCAGCAGTGCTAGCGGCCTCTCCTACAATGAGCAGTTCTTC; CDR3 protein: CASSASGLSYNEQFF
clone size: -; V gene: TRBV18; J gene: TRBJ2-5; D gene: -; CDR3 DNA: TGTGCCAGCTCACCACCGGGAGTAGCGGAGACCCAGTACTTC; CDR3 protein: CASSPPGVAETQYF
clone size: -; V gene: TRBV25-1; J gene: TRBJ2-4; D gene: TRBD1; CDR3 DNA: TGTGCCAGCAGAGAAACAGGGGGCGAAGCCAAAAACATTCAGTACTTC; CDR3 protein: CASRETGGEAKNIQYF
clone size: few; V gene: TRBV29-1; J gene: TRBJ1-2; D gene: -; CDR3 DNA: TGCAGCGTTGAAGGTACAATGGAGACCTCCTATGGCTACACCTTC; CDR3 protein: CSVEGTMETSYGYTF
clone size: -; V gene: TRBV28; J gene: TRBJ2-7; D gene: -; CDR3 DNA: TGTGCCAGCAGCACCCCGGCAGGGGGGATCTACGAGCAGTACTTC; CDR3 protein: CASSTPAGGIYEQYF
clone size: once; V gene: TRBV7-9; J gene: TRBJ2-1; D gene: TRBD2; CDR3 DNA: TGTGCCAGCAGAATAGGACTAGCCTACAATGAGCAGTTCTTC; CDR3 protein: CASRIGLAYNEQFF
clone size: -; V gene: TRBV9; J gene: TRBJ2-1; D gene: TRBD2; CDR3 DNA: TGTGCCAGCACACGACTAGCCGGATCCTACAATGAGCAGTTCTTC; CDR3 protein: CASTRLAGSYNEQFF
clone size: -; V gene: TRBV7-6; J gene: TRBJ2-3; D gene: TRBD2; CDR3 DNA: TGTGCCAGCAGCCCCGGGACTAGCGGGAGCGGGGCAGATACGCAGTATTTT; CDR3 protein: CASSPGTSGSGADTQYF
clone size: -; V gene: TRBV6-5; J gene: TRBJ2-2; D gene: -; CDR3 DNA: TGTGCCAGCAGCCCCCACAGTGCCTACACCGGGGAGCTGTTTTTT; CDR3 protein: CASSPHSAYTGELFF
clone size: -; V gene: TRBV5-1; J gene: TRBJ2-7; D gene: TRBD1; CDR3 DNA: TGCGCCAGCAGCTTGGCAGGGGGCTATGGGCAGTACTTC; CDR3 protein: CASSLAGGYGQYF
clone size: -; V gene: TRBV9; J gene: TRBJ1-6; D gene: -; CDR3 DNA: TGTGCCAGCAGCGCGGGACACCTCTATAATTCACCCCTCCACTTT; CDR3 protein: CASSAGHLYNSPLHF
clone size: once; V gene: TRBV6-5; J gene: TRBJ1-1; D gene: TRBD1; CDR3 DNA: TGTGCCAGCAGGACAGGGGGGATAAACACTGAAGCTTTCTTT; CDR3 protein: CASRTGGINTEAFF
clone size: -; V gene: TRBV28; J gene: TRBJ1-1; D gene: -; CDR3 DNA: TGTGCCAGCAGTTTAGTCGGAAGAGGGAGCGCTTTCTTT; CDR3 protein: CASSLVGRGSAFF
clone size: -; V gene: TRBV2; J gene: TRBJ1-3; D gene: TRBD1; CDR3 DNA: TGTGCCAGCAGATCCGGACAGGGCAACTCTGGAAACACCATATATTTT; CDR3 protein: CASRSGQGNSGNTIYF
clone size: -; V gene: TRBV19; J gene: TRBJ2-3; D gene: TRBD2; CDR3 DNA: TGTGCCAGTAGTATAGGAGGGGCGGGGGGTACAGATACGCAGTATTTT; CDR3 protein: CASSIGGAGGTDTQYF
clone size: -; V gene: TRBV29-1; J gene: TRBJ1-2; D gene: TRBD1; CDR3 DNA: TGCAGCGCACCCGGGAGGACAGGGCCCTTTAACTATGGCTACACCTTC; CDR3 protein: CSAPGRTGPFNYGYTF
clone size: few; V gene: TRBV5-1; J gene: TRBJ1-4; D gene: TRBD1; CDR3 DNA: TGCGCCAGCAGCCTGTGGCAGGGGGGACCTAATGAAAAGCTGTTTTTT; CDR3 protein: CASSLWQGGPNEKLFF
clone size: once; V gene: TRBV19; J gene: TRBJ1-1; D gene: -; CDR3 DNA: TGTGCCAGTAGTCCCGGGAGAGGTGGAACGCCTGAAGCTTTCTTT; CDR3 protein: CASSPGRGGTPEAFF
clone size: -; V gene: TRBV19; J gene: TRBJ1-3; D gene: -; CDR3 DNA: TGTGCCAGTAGTATCGGCGGATTCTCTGGAAACACCATATATTTT; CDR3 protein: CASSIGGFSGNTIYF
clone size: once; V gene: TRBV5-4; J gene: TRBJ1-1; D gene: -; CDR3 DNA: TGTGCCAGCACCGAGGTATCGGGGGAAGCTTTCTTT; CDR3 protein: CASTEVSGEAFF
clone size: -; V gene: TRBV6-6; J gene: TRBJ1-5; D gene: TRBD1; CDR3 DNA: TGTGCCAGCAGTTCACGGACAGGGAGCAATCAGCCCCAGCATTTT; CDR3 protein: CASSSRTGSNQPQHF
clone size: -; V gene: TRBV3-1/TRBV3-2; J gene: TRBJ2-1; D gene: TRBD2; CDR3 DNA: TGTGCCAGCAGCCAGTGGTGGACTAGCGGGGGGTATGAGCAGTTCTTC; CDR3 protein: CASSQWWTSGGYEQFF
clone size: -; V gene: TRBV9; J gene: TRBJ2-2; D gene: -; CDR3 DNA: TGTGCCAGCAGCGTAGGTGCGGGTTATAACACCGGGGAGCTGTTTTTT; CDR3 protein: CASSVGAGYNTGELFF
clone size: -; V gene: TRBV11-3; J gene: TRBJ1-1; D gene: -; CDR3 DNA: TGTGCCAGCAGCTTAGATGGACAGGAAGCTTTCTTT; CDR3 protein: CASSLDGQEAFF
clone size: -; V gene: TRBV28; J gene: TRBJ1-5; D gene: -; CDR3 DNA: TGTGCCAGCAGGCCTTTCGGGGGTAAGGGCAATCAGCCCCAGCATTTT; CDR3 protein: CASRPFGGKGNQPQHF
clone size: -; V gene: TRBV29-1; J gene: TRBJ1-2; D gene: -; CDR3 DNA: TGCAGCGTTCGTAATAACTATGGCTACACCTTC; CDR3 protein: CSVRNNYGYTF
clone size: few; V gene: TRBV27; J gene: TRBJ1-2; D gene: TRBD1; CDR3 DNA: TGTGCCAGCAGTAGGGACAGGGGGGGCTATGGCTACACCTTC; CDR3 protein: CASSRDRGGYGYTF
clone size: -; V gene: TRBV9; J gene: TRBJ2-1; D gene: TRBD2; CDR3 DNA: TGTGCCAGCAGCGTAGCCCCGGGGGGGTGGTCCTACAATGAGCAGTTCTTC; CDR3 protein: CASSVAPGGWSYNEQFF
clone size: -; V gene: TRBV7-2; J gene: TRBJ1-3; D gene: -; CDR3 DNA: TGTGCCAGCAGCCTCGGGGGGGCGCAAGGAAACACCATATATTTT; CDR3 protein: CASSLGGAQGNTIYF
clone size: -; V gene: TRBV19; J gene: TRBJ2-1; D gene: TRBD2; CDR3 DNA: TGTGCCAGTAGTACTCGGGACCTCGGGGGGAATGAGCAGTTCTTC; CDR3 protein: CASSTRDLGGNEQFF
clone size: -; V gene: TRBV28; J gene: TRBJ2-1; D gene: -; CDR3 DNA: TGTGCCAGCGGACCGTTCAGGGGAGTATCGGGCAATGAGCAGTTCTTC; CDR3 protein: CASGPFRGVSGNEQFF
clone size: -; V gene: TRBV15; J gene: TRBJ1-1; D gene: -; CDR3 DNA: TGTGCCACCAGCAGAGATAATGGAGTAAATGAAGCTTTCTTT; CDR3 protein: CATSRDNGVNEAFF
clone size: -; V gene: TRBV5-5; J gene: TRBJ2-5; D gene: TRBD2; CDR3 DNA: TGTGCCAGCAACGTAGCGGGAGGGGCTGAGACCCAGTACTTC; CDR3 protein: CASNVAGGAETQYF
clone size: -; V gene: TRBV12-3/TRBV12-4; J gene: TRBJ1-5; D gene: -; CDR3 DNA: TGTGCCAGCATGCAGGGTGGCAATCAGCCCCAGCATTTT; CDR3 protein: CASMQGGNQPQHF
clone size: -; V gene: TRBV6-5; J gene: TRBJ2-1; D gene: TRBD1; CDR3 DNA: TGTGCCAGCAGTTTGGGACAGTTTACCTATTACAATGAGCAGTTCTTC; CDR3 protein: CASSLGQFTYYNEQFF
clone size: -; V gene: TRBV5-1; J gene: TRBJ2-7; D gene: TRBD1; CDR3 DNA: TGCGCCAGCAGCTACGGGACAGACCTGGAGCAGTACTTC; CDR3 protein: CASSYGTDLEQYF